This passage covers 20 T cell receptor beta chains from one sample sequenced in a study of sequential checkpoint blockade in melanoma. Repertoires were generated with immunoSEQ multiplex PCR, while TCRdb's copy carries only in-frame clones and drops some. The repertoire holds 30,000 to 35,000 clones, with approximately 81% as singletons. Stated treatment: randomized to nivolumab then ipilimumab (arm A) or the reverse (arm B). Sequenced here: CD8+ T cells sorted from blood (inferred from file names), sampled from a patient given nivolumab and ipilimumab in sequence. The receptors come from a human donor with melanoma.

This clone has just one count. The rearrangement joins TRBV11-2 to TRBJ2-7, with D tentatively TRBD1 (6 bases). Germline CDR1 SGHAT, CDR2 FQNNGV. Trimming pared 6 bases from V and 4 bases from J, leaving 16 bases between. This CDR3 has 14 residues. The CDR3 DNA follows: TGTGCCAGCAGGTCCCGGGACACCTCTTACGAGCAGTACTTC. It encodes CASRSRDTSYEQYF.

V and J are TRBV9 and TRBJ1-5; D is unresolved. Germline V lookup: CDR1 SGDLS, CDR2 YYNGEE. The CDR3 covers 15 residues. Trimming pared 4 bases from V and 0 bases from J, leaving 11 bases between. This CDR3 is CASSPEDNSNQPQHF. The CDR3 coding sequence is TGTGCCAGCAGCCCCGAAGACAATAGCAATCAGCCCCAGCATTTT.

The CDR3 sequence is CASSLRQGYTGELFF. The DNA of the CDR3 is TGTGCCAGCAGTTTAAGGCAGGGATACACCGGGGAGCTGTTTTTT. V gene TRBV28 combines with J gene TRBJ2-2; D is perhaps TRBD1 (5 bases). CDR3 size: 15 residues. With 2 bases removed from V and 3 bases from J, the gap between germline ends came to 10 bases. CDR1 and CDR2 (germline): MDHEN, SYDVKM.

This chain links TRBV4-2 with TRBJ2-1, with TRBD1 matching over 10 bases. Germline-derived CDR1 and CDR2 are LGHNA and YNFKEQ. The V gene end was trimmed by 0 bases and the J gene end by 6 bases; junction bases not matched to a gene: 5. This CDR3 comprises 16 residues. The CDR3 loop reads CASSQDRQGARNEQFF. Here the CDR3 DNA reads TGTGCCAGCAGCCAAGATAGACAGGGGGCGCGCAATGAGCAGTTCTTC.

The chain links TRBV18 to TRBJ2-7, with 10 bases lining up with TRBD1. Germline V lookup: CDR1 KGHSH, CDR2 LQKENI. J lost 4 bases, V lost 5 bases, and 8 bases had no gene match. The CDR3 consists of 15 residues. The chain's CDR3 is CASSTGTGELYEQYF. The CDR3 DNA sequence: TGTGCCAGCTCAACCGGGACAGGGGAATTGTACGAGCAGTACTTC.

This chain connects TRBV7-8 to TRBJ2-1; TRBD2 matches at 9 bases. V was clipped by 0 bases and J by 10 bases; unmatched bases: 7. The CDR3 has 15 residues. Germline assignment: CDR1 SGHVS and CDR2 FQNEAQ. CDR3 amino acids: CASSLAGSGSWEQFF. The CDR3 region has the DNA TGTGCCAGCAGCTTAGCAGGTAGCGGGAGTTGGGAGCAGTTCTTC. The full variable domain, its missing parts supplied by reference TRBV7-8 and TRBJ2-1, is GAGVSQSPRYKVAKRGQDVALRCDPISGHVSLFWYQQALGQGPEFLTYFQNEAQLDKSGLPSDRFFAERPEGSVSTLKIQRTQQEDSAVYLCASSLAGSGSWEQFFGPGTRLTVL.

V and J are TRBV7-8 and TRBJ2-7, with 14 bases identical to TRBD2. Unmatched junction bases numbered 8, after V lost 5 bases and J lost 11 bases. Germline values: CDR1 SGHVS, CDR2 FQNEAQ. The CDR3 loop spans 14 amino acids. The CDR3 coding sequence is TGTGCCAGCAGCCCCGGGACTAGCGGGAGAGGGGAGTACTTC. Translation gives CASSPGTSGRGEYF.

The chain couples TRBV6-5 to TRBJ2-2; 11 bases are shared with TRBD2. CDR1 is MNHEY, CDR2 SVGAGI, per germline. This CDR3 comprises 15 residues. The V gene end was trimmed by 6 bases and the J gene end by 5 bases; junction bases not matched to a gene: 5. The CDR3 bases are TGTGCCAGCAGGGATCTAGCGGGAGGTACCGGGGAGCTGTTTTTT. Translating gives CASRDLAGGTGELFF.

The chain employs TRBV15 and TRBJ2-1, with D maybe TRBD2 (5 bases). Trimming took off 0 bases at V and 16 bases at J, with 16 bases between the two ends. CDR1 is LNHNV and CDR2 is YYDKDF in the germline V gene (reference sequence). CDR3 length equals 13 residues. The DNA for the CDR3 is TGTGCCACCAGCAGAGAAAGAGGGCATGGGAATTTCTTC. Protein: CATSRERGHGNFF.

The chain combines TRBV9 with TRBJ2-7; 8 nucleotides align to TRBD2. CDR1 and CDR2 (germline): SGDLS, YYNGEE. The CDR3 runs 16 residues. Trimming at V came to 4 bases and at J to 4 bases, leaving 13 bases not matched to a gene. The CDR3 DNA reads TGTGCCAGCAGCTTCGGAGGTAGCGGGGCCTTATACGAGCAGTACTTC. Amino acid sequence: CASSFGGSGALYEQYF.

V and J are TRBV18 and TRBJ1-5, with 7 bases fitting TRBD1. Per the germline V gene, CDR1 is KGHSH and CDR2 is LQKENI. The V segment lost 3 bases and the J segment 11 bases; nucleotides outside the gene matches: 10. The length of the CDR3 is 14 residues. CDR3 region: CASSPGQAPVSQHF. CDR3 DNA: TGTGCCAGCTCACCTGGACAGGCTCCAGTTTCCCAGCATTTT. Together with reference TRBV18 and TRBJ1-5, the CDR3 gives the full variable domain: NAGVMQNPRHLVRRRGQEARLRCSPMKGHSHVYWYRQLPEEGLKFMVYLQKENIIDESGMPKERFSAEFPKEGPSILRIQQVVRGDSAAYFCASSPGQAPVSQHFGDGTRLSIL.

The chain combines TRBV9 with TRBJ2-1; 10 bases fit TRBD2. Trimming at V came to 0 bases and at J to 6 bases, leaving 9 bases not matched to a gene. This CDR3 spans 17 amino acids. The germline CDR1 and CDR2 sequences are SGDLS and YYNGEE. The CDR3 DNA follows: TGTGCCAGCAGCGTAGGGACTAGCGGACTTTTGGGCAATGAGCAGTTCTTC. This codes for CASSVGTSGLLGNEQFF.

The rearrangement uses TRBV6-1 and TRBJ2-5; 7 positions agree with TRBD1. Matching the DNA end better, TRBJ2-7 makes the J call doubtful. From germline, CDR1 is MNHNS and CDR2 SASEGT. The CDR3 consists of 14 residues. CDR3 nucleotides: TGTGCCAGCAGGTTCGGGACAGACTCCTACGAGCAGTACTTC. This encodes CASRFGTDSYEQYF.

About this clone itself: This same CDR3 is encoded by further DNA sequences in the sample. The V gene is TRBV9, the J gene TRBJ1-6, with D perhaps matching TRBD1 (5 bases). Germline values: CDR1 SGDLS, CDR2 YYNGEE. This CDR3 contains 16 residues. The V and J ends lost 4 bases and 2 bases respectively, with 13 bases between them. CDR3: CASSKGRGAYNSPLHF. The CDR3 DNA follows: TGTGCCAGCAGCAAGGGACGGGGGGCCTATAATTCACCCCTCCACTTT.

This clone was recorded only once. DNA of the CDR3: TGTGCCAGCGCAGCGGGGTTTCTCGCTGAAGCTTTCTTT. It is translated as CASAAGFLAEAFF. This chain joins TRBV19 and TRBJ1-1; the D is unclear. Germline CDR1 is LNHDA and CDR2 is SQIVND (reference sequence). CDR3 length equals 13 residues. The V end was cut by 9 bases, the J end by 6 bases, with 17 bases between.

The genes are TRBV19 and TRBJ1-5; D gene ambiguous. CDR3 length: 14 residues. Germline CDR1 reads LNHDA; CDR2 reads SQIVND (reference sequence). Trimming took off 3 bases at V and 0 bases at J, with 6 bases between the two ends. The CDR3, as DNA: TGTGCCAGTAGTATTCCCTATAGCAATCAGCCCCAGCATTTT. Its protein is CASSIPYSNQPQHF.

This sequence joins TRBV30 and TRBJ2-7, with D possibly TRBD1 on 6 matching bases. Germline V gene sequence: CDR1 GTSNPN, CDR2 SVGIG (reference sequence). This CDR3 spans 12 amino acids. V was shortened by 5 bases and J by 3 bases, with 11 bases between the two germline ends. The CDR3, as DNA: TGTGCCTGGGAGGAAGGGGGCTACGAGCAGTACTTC. It encodes CAWEEGGYEQYF.

The chain couples TRBV5-1 to TRBJ2-5; weak D call: TRBD1 (5 bases). V shed 0 bases and J shed 2 bases, with 8 bases lying between them. Germline CDR1 is SGHRS and CDR2 is YFSETQ. This CDR3 comprises 14 residues. CDR3 bases: TGCGCCAGCAGCTTGGTACAGGCACAAGAGACCCAGTACTTC. Its translation: CASSLVQAQETQYF. The full variable domain, in which reference TRBV5-1 and TRBJ2-5 provide the parts outside the CDR3, is KAGVTQTPRYLIKTRGQQVTLSCSPISGHRSVSWYQQTPGQGLQFLFEYFSETQRNKGNFPGRFSGRQFSNSRSEMNVSTLELGDSALYLCASSLVQAQETQYFGPGTRLLVL.

The genes are TRBV5-4 and TRBJ2-7, with 7 bases identical to TRBD1. V trimming: 3 bases; J trimming: 2 bases; junction bases outside the gene matches: 8. CDR1 and CDR2 (germline): SGHNT, YYREEE (reference sequence). The CDR3 spans 15 residues. The CDR3 protein is CASSWGTAAAYEQYF. The CDR3 DNA reads as TGTGCCAGCAGCTGGGGGACAGCCGCGGCCTACGAGCAGTACTTC.

The chain couples TRBV5-1 to TRBJ2-5, with D possibly TRBD1 on 5 matching bases. Germline CDR1 and CDR2: SGHRS and YFSETQ. This CDR3 spans 11 amino acids. Between the trimmed V and J ends, which lost 4 bases and 11 bases, there was a span of 12 bases. Here the CDR3 DNA reads TGCGCCAGCAGCCCTGGGGCTGGGCAGTACTTC. This encodes CASSPGAGQYF.